This TCR beta chain came from a study of shared clonotypes between healthy human individuals. In the case of this clone: This specimen includes other DNA sequences encoding the same CDR3.

Division of CD4+ cells produced a CD45RA+ naive subset and a CD45RA-negative memory subset. Data came from immunoSEQ multiplex PCR; TCRdb stores just in-frame clones and leaves some out. The sample has more than 2,000,000 clones, approximately 93% seen once. This CDR3 comprises 12 residues. V was trimmed by 1 base and J by 2 bases, leaving 3 bases between them. Germline assignment: CDR1 SEHNR and CDR2 FQNEAQ (reference sequence). Source material: naive CD4+ T cells from PBMCs. Described subset: CD45RA+ positively selected. The chain uses TRBV7-9 and TRBJ2-7; D unclear. The sequence was collected from a young man in good health. Some clones in this sample may be carry-over from other donors' samples. The CDR3 nucleotides are TGTGCCAGCAGCTTAGTAACCTACGAGCAGTACTTC. As protein: CASSLVTYEQYF. The whole variable domain, remainder taken from reference TRBV7-9 and TRBJ2-7, is DTGVSQNPRHKITKRGQNVTFRCDPISEHNRLYWYRQTLGQGPEFLTYFQNEAQLEKSRLLSDRFSAERPKGSFSTLEIQRTEQGDSAMYLCASSLVTYEQYFGPGTRLTVT.